The T cell receptor beta chain under discussion was sequenced for a study of control samples from healthy donors and cancer patients. The CDR3 has 13 residues. CDR1 is MDHEN, CDR2 SYDVKM, per germline. Trimming took 3 bases from V and 5 from J, leaving 8 bases between them. This table comes from immunoSEQ multiplex PCR, and its TCRdb copy is limited to in-frame clones, with some not included. Among about 410,000 clones listed, about 93% were seen once. Sequencing was carried out using PBMCs. The genes are TRBV28 and TRBJ1-5; a possible D gene is TRBD1 (5 bases). The receptor was derived from a man aged 40-49 years with head and neck cancer. DNA of the CDR3: TGTGCCAGCAGTTTCCCGACAGATCAGCCCCAGCATTTT. Protein sequence: CASSFPTDQPQHF. The full variable domain, completed using reference TRBV28 and TRBJ1-5, is DVKVTQSSRYLVKRTGEKVFLECVQDMDHENMFWYRQDPGLGLRLIYFSYDVKMKEKGDIPEGYSVSREKKERFSLILESASTNQTSMYLCASSFPTDQPQHFGDGTRLSIL.